Presented here are 29 T cell receptor beta chains from one specimen sequenced in a study of blood T cell repertoires in COVID-19. TCRdb's copy holds only in-frame clones and misses some; the assay was immunoSEQ multiplex PCR. The table has approximately 400,000 clones, roughly 91% seen once; the top ten hold about 1.1%. Input material: PBMCs or T cells enriched from blood (not recorded which). The receptors were gathered from a woman aged 18-29 years who had recovered from COVID-19.

This chain links TRBV27 with TRBJ2-3; TRBD2 aligns across 11 bases. Germline V gene sequence: CDR1 MNHEY, CDR2 SMNVEV (reference sequence). CDR3 length equals 15 residues. V trimming: 4 bases; J trimming: 11 bases; junction bases outside the gene matches: 11. The CDR3: CASSSRLAGTSGQYF. In nucleotides, the CDR3 is TGTGCCAGCAGTTCTCGACTAGCGGGGACCTCGGGGCAGTATTTT.

The V call is TRBV5-1, the J call TRBJ2-3, with a possible D match to TRBD2 (7 bases). The CDR3 extends over 15 amino acids. Germline CDR1 and CDR2: SGHRS and YFSETQ. V gave up 2 bases and J gave up 0 bases, with 10 bases separating them. CDR3 protein: CASSFRGASTDTQYF. The CDR3 DNA follows: TGCGCCAGCAGCTTCCGGGGGGCGAGCACAGATACGCAGTATTTT.

This clone was found a few times. The V call is TRBV2, the J call TRBJ1-2; tentative D call: TRBD1 (6 bases). This CDR3 has 14 amino acids. CDR1 is SNHLY and CDR2 is FYNNEI in the germline V gene. Trimming shortened V by 6 bases and J by 4 bases, and 15 bases separated the two germline ends. CDR3 in amino acids: CASRVQGGTYGYTF. DNA of the CDR3: TGTGCCAGCAGGGTACAGGGCGGCACCTATGGCTACACCTTC.

The chain carries TRBV28 and TRBJ1-1; 10 positions match TRBD1. This CDR3 spans 15 amino acids. Unmatched junction bases numbered 4, after V lost 5 bases and J lost 1 base. The V gene's germline CDR1 is MDHEN and CDR2 SYDVKM. For the CDR3, the DNA is TGTGCCAGCAGTCTTCGGACAGGGGGGAACACTGAAGCTTTCTTT. Its protein product is CASSLRTGGNTEAFF. The full variable domain, rest sourced from reference TRBV28 and TRBJ1-1, is DVKVTQSSRYLVKRTGEKVFLECVQDMDHENMFWYRQDPGLGLRLIYFSYDVKMKEKGDIPEGYSVSREKKERFSLILESASTNQTSMYLCASSLRTGGNTEAFFGQGTRLTVV.

This chain links TRBV27 with TRBJ2-5; no firm D call. V lost 3 bases, J lost 4 bases, and 3 bases lay in between. The V gene's germline CDR1 is MNHEY and CDR2 SMNVEV (reference sequence). The CDR3 contains 11 residues. DNA of the CDR3: TGTGCCAGCAGTTTCCGAGAGACCCAGTACTTC. This encodes CASSFRETQYF.

The chain recombines TRBV4-2 with TRBJ2-7; 8 bases line up with TRBD1. V lost 1 base, J lost 7 bases, and 6 bases stayed unmatched. Germline lookup yields CDR1 LGHNA and CDR2 YNFKEQ. The CDR3 runs to 14 residues. The DNA for the CDR3 is TGTGCCAGCAGCCAAGGTCAGGGGGCGGGGGAGCAGTACTTC. Translating it yields CASSQGQGAGEQYF.

The chain combines TRBV13 with TRBJ2-7; no definite D call. The CDR3 extends over 12 amino acids. Germline V lookup: CDR1 PRHDT, CDR2 FYEKMQ (reference sequence). The V gene lost 1 base and the J gene lost 5 bases, with 6 bases spanning the gap. This CDR3 reads CASSLDVNEQYF. The CDR3 DNA reads as TGTGCCAGCAGCTTAGATGTTAACGAGCAGTACTTC.

In its sample, this clone was seen a few times. The J gene is TRBJ1-2, the V gene TRBV20-1; TRBD1 aligns across 7 bases. The V segment lost 3 bases and the J segment 3 bases; nucleotides outside the gene matches: 4. Per germline, CDR1 DFQATT and CDR2 SNEGSKA (reference sequence). CDR3 length: 13 residues. CDR3 nucleotides: TGCAGTGCTAGTACAGGGGAAGACTATGGCTACACCTTC. This sequence encodes CSASTGEDYGYTF.

This clone was seen a handful of times. The V and J genes are TRBV7-3 and TRBJ1-1; TRBD1 matches 7 bases. Trimming removed 2 bases from V and 1 base from J; junction bases left unmatched: 1. The CDR3 length is 14 residues. The germline CDR1 and CDR2 sequences are SGHTA and FQGTGA. CDR3 nucleotide sequence: TGTGCCAGCAGCTTAGCAGGGGGGAACACTGAAGCTTTCTTT. This gives the protein CASSLAGGNTEAFF.

The CDR3, as DNA: TGTGCCAGCAGCGACCGCCGGGACAGGGACTATGGCTACACCTTC. Translating gives CASSDRRDRDYGYTF. The chain employs TRBV6-2 or TRBV6-3 and TRBJ1-2; 9 bases line up with TRBD1. CDR1 and CDR2 (germline): MNHEY, SVGEGT. The CDR3 consists of 15 residues. The trim removed 6 bases at V and 3 bases at J, leaving 8 bases unmatched.

CDR3 DNA sequence: TGTGCCAGCAGCGTAGGCCCTAGAAACTCCTACGAGCAGTACTTC. Encoded protein: CASSVGPRNSYEQYF. The chain has TRBV9 and TRBJ2-7; D unclear. Germline CDR1 is SGDLS and CDR2 is YYNGEE. The CDR3 totals 15 residues. V was shortened by 0 bases and J by 0 bases, with 10 bases between the two germline ends. Drawing the rest from reference TRBV9 and TRBJ2-7, the complete variable domain is DSGVTQTPKHLITATGQRVTLRCSPRSGDLSVYWYQQSLDQGLQFLIQYYNGEERAKGNILERFSAQQFPDLHSELNLSSLELGDSALYFCASSVGPRNSYEQYFGPGTRLTVT.

The CDR3: CATSDFRGGGEQYF. The CDR3 DNA reads TGTGCCACCAGTGATTTTCGGGGGGGCGGCGAGCAGTACTTC. V is TRBV24-1 and J is TRBJ2-7, with 8 bases identical to TRBD2. J lost 6 bases, V lost 1 base, and 4 bases had no gene match. Looked up from germline, CDR1 is KGHDR and CDR2 is SFDVKD. This CDR3 has 14 residues.

A few counts support this clone. The genes are TRBV24-1 and TRBJ2-5; 9 nucleotides match TRBD2. Trimming took 6 bases from V and 6 from J; bases not matched to a gene: 10. The length of the CDR3 is 15 residues. Germline V gene sequence: CDR1 KGHDR, CDR2 SFDVKD. In DNA, the CDR3 is TGTGCCACCAGTAGCAGGGCGCGGGAGGGACAGACCCAGTACTTC. Its translation is CATSSRAREGQTQYF.

This chain links TRBV7-9 with TRBJ1-2; TRBD1 is a possible D gene (5 bases). The germline gives CDR1 SEHNR, CDR2 FQNEAQ (reference sequence). Trimming stripped 5 bases from V and 4 bases from J, with 23 bases between. CDR3 length equals 17 residues. In DNA, the CDR3 is TGTGCCAGCAGCCCGGGACGGGACTACCTTCGCAGCTATGGCTACACCTTC. Its translation is CASSPGRDYLRSYGYTF.

This chain joins TRBV19 and TRBJ1-5, with D unclear. The CDR3 spans 14 residues. V was trimmed by 5 bases and J by 5 bases, leaving 13 bases between them. CDR1 is LNHDA, CDR2 SQIVND, per germline (reference sequence). CDR3 coding DNA: TGTGCCAGTAGTGTGGCGGTTGTCTATCAGCCCCAGCATTTT. Its protein is CASSVAVVYQPQHF. The full variable domain, completed using reference TRBV19 and TRBJ1-5, is DGGITQSPKYLFRKEGQNVTLSCEQNLNHDAMYWYRQDPGQGLRLIYYSQIVNDFQKGDIAEGYSVSREKKESFPLTVTSAQKNPTAFYLCASSVAVVYQPQHFGDGTRLSIL.

This clone has more than one count but fewer than ten. The gene calls are TRBV7-2 and TRBJ1-5, with unresolved D. This CDR3 has 14 amino acids. Trimming left V 2 bases short and J 5 bases short, with 10 bases between. CDR1 is SGHTA, CDR2 FQGNSA, per germline. CDR3 bases: TGTGCCAGCAGCTTACGCGAGGGCCATCAGCCCCAGCATTTT. Its translation: CASSLREGHQPQHF.

The CDR3: CASSQRAGSNQPQHF. In nucleotides, the CDR3 is TGTGCCAGCAGTCAAAGGGCGGGGTCCAATCAGCCCCAGCATTTT. This chain connects TRBV6-5 to TRBJ1-5; D gene unclear. V gave up 5 bases and J gave up 3 bases, with 14 bases separating them. The germline V gene has CDR1 MNHEY and CDR2 SVGAGI. CDR3 length equals 15 residues.

The chain carries TRBV11-3 and TRBJ2-6; 9 bases line up with TRBD2. The CDR3 contains 16 residues. J lost 0 bases, V lost 6 bases, and 3 bases had no gene match. The germline CDR1 and CDR2 sequences are SGHNT and YENEEA. Written as DNA, the CDR3 is TGTGCCAGCAGTTCAGCGGGGGGCTCTGGGGCCAACGTCCTGACTTTC. Encoded protein: CASSSAGGSGANVLTF.

The count of this clone is one. For the CDR3, the DNA is TGTGCCAGCAGCTTAGTTCAGCGACCCACAGATACGCAGTATTTT. Amino acid sequence: CASSLVQRPTDTQYF. The rearrangement uses TRBV7-9 and TRBJ2-3, with D hard to call. V gave up 1 base and J gave up 2 bases, with 10 bases separating them. This CDR3 region has 15 residues. CDR1 and CDR2 from the germline V gene are SEHNR and FQNEAQ (reference sequence).

This chain connects TRBV6-5 to TRBJ2-7; maybe TRBD1 (6 bases). The germline V gene has CDR1 MNHEY and CDR2 SVGAGI. The CDR3 is made up of 15 amino acids. The V end lost 0 bases, the J end lost 0 bases, and 9 bases lay between the germline ends. The CDR3 DNA is TGTGCCAGCAGTTACTCGACAGGATACTCCTACGAGCAGTACTTC. Protein sequence: CASSYSTGYSYEQYF.

The chain joins TRBV5-8 to TRBJ1-3; unclear D gene. The ends were cut back, 1 base at V and 0 bases at J, with 11 bases in the middle. CDR1 and CDR2 from the germline V gene are SGHTS and YDEGEE. The CDR3 sequence is 16 residues long. The CDR3 region has the DNA TGTGCCAGCAGCTTGATGGAGGGTCGCTCTGGAAACACCATATATTTT. Protein sequence: CASSLMEGRSGNTIYF.

The CDR3 nucleotides read TGTGCCAGCTCACCAGGACAATACAATGAGCAGTTCTTC. It is translated as CASSPGQYNEQFF. The V gene is TRBV18, the J gene TRBJ2-1; TRBD1 is a possible D gene (5 bases). The V end lost 2 bases, the J end lost 4 bases, and 6 bases lay between the germline ends. Germline-derived CDR1 and CDR2 are KGHSH and LQKENI. The CDR3 sequence is 13 residues long. Together with reference TRBV18 and TRBJ2-1, the CDR3 gives the full variable domain: NAGVMQNPRHLVRRRGQEARLRCSPMKGHSHVYWYRQLPEEGLKFMVYLQKENIIDESGMPKERFSAEFPKEGPSILRIQQVVRGDSAAYFCASSPGQYNEQFFGPGTRLTVL.

The chain joins TRBV6-5 to TRBJ2-2, with a tentative D call TRBD2 (6 bases). Germline V CDR1 and CDR2: MNHEY, SVGAGI. V was clipped by 4 bases and J by 0 bases, with 9 bases between them. This CDR3 contains 15 residues. CDR3 bases: TGTGCCAGCAGTTTCCGGAGGGCGAACACCGGGGAGCTGTTTTTT. Translating it yields CASSFRRANTGELFF.

The V and J genes are TRBV27 and TRBJ1-1; D may be TRBD1 (6 bases). The CDR3 consists of 13 residues. The V gene's germline CDR1 is MNHEY and CDR2 SMNVEV (reference sequence). V was cut by 8 bases and J by 1 base, with 11 bases left in between. Written as DNA, the CDR3 is TGTGCCAGCCGAGCGGGACAGAACACTGAAGCTTTCTTT. This translates into CASRAGQNTEAFF.

J is TRBJ1-2 and V is TRBV6-1, with D tentatively TRBD1 (5 bases). Germline values: CDR1 MNHNS, CDR2 SASEGT. Between the trimmed V and J ends, which lost 0 bases and 5 bases, there was a span of 10 bases. This CDR3 spans 14 amino acids. Here the CDR3 reads CASSEAAGYYGYTF. CDR3 nucleotides: TGTGCCAGCAGTGAAGCCGCAGGGTATTATGGCTACACCTTC.

The gene calls are TRBV6-6 and TRBJ1-2; tentatively, D is TRBD1 (6 bases). The CDR3 length is 19 residues. With 5 bases removed from V and 8 bases from J, the gap between germline ends came to 33 bases. Looked up from germline, CDR1 is MNHNY and CDR2 is SVGAGI (reference sequence). CDR3 nucleotide sequence: TGTGCCAGCAGTCCGCCCGTCTCCAAACACCCGGACAGCGTTCGGGGCTACACCTTC. It encodes CASSPPVSKHPDSVRGYTF.

This clone was found once. This chain uses TRBV19 with TRBJ2-4; D uncertain. This CDR3 comprises 13 residues. V lost 0 bases to trimming and J lost 9 bases, with 9 bases between them. CDR1 is LNHDA and CDR2 is SQIVND in the germline V gene (reference sequence). CDR3 coding DNA: TGTGCCAGTAGTATAGAAGCCAGAGGCATTCAGTACTTC. It translates to CASSIEARGIQYF.

The gene calls are TRBV9 and TRBJ1-2, with 8 bases matching TRBD1. This CDR3 is 13 amino acids long. Germline loops: CDR1 SGDLS, CDR2 YYNGEE. The ends lost 0 bases at V and 6 bases at J; junction bases unmatched: 1. The CDR3 DNA reads TGTGCCAGCAGCGTAGGACAGGGGAATGGCTACACCTTC. Translating it yields CASSVGQGNGYTF.

The chain couples TRBV10-2 to TRBJ2-3; TRBD1 is a possible D gene (6 bases). Germline assignment: CDR1 WSHSY and CDR2 SAAADI. V was shortened by 7 bases and J by 2 bases, with 10 bases between the two germline ends. The CDR3 totals 13 residues. The CDR3 sequence is CASKTGPTDTQYF. CDR3 nucleotides: TGCGCCAGCAAAACAGGGCCCACAGATACGCAGTATTTT.